Presented here are 5 T cell receptor beta chains from one specimen sequenced in a study of T cell responses to AZD1222 COVID-19 vaccine. Using immunoSEQ multiplex PCR, the repertoire was profiled, and TCRdb retains in-frame clones only, with some absent. The sample lists about 120,000 clones, about 83% occurring once. The sequencing here drew on peripheral blood, taken on day 0 of AZD1222 vaccination. Source of these receptors: an adult in good health.

For the CDR3, the DNA is TGTGCCAGCCGCCCTCTGGGGCTAGCGGATTACAATGAGCAGTTCTTC. It is translated as CASRPLGLADYNEQFF. The chain joins TRBV7-9 to TRBJ2-1; 7 positions agree with TRBD2. V was pared by 8 bases and J by 4 bases, with 14 bases of the junction left unmatched. The CDR3 extends over 16 amino acids. CDR1 is SEHNR and CDR2 is FQNEAQ in the germline V gene (reference sequence).

CDR3 DNA sequence: TGTGCCACACGAGGGTCTAGAGGGTTCTTC. Amino acids: CATRGSRGFF. V is TRBV6-6 and J is TRBJ2-1, with D maybe TRBD2 (5 bases). Germline CDR1 reads MNHNY; CDR2 reads SVGAGI (reference sequence). This CDR3 spans 10 amino acids. Trimming stripped 10 bases from V and 15 bases from J, with 16 bases between.

The CDR3 loop is CASSETHRGRFQYF. The CDR3 coding sequence is TGTGCCAGCAGTGAAACCCACCGTGGACGGTTTCAGTACTTC. V gene TRBV6-1 combines with J gene TRBJ2-5; D ambiguous. The V end was cut by 2 bases, the J end by 11 bases, with 18 bases between. CDR3 size: 14 residues. The germline gives CDR1 MNHNS, CDR2 SASEGT.

This chain joins TRBV5-4 and TRBJ2-2; TRBD1 or TRBD2 may be the D gene (5 bases each). CDR1 and CDR2 from the germline V gene are SGHNT and YYREEE (reference sequence). The CDR3 loop spans 15 amino acids. V was trimmed by 3 bases and J by 1 base, leaving 10 bases between them. In nucleotides, the CDR3 is TGTGCCAGCAGCTGGGGGACCAGGAACACCGGGGAGCTGTTTTTT. It translates to CASSWGTRNTGELFF. The full variable domain, rest sourced from reference TRBV5-4 and TRBJ2-2, is ETGVTQSPTHLIKTRGQQVTLRCSSQSGHNTVSWYQQALGQGPQFIFQYYREEENGRGNFPPRFSGLQFPNYSSELNVNALELDDSALYLCASSWGTRNTGELFFGEGSRLTVL.

V and J are TRBV5-1 and TRBJ2-1, with TRBD1 matching 10 bases. The CDR3 spans 15 residues. From germline, CDR1 is SGHRS and CDR2 YFSETQ. The V and J ends lost 4 bases and 6 bases, in that order; junction bases with no gene match: 7. The CDR3, as DNA: TGCGCCAGCAGCATGTCCGGGACAGGGGTCAATGAGCAGTTCTTC. Protein sequence: CASSMSGTGVNEQFF.